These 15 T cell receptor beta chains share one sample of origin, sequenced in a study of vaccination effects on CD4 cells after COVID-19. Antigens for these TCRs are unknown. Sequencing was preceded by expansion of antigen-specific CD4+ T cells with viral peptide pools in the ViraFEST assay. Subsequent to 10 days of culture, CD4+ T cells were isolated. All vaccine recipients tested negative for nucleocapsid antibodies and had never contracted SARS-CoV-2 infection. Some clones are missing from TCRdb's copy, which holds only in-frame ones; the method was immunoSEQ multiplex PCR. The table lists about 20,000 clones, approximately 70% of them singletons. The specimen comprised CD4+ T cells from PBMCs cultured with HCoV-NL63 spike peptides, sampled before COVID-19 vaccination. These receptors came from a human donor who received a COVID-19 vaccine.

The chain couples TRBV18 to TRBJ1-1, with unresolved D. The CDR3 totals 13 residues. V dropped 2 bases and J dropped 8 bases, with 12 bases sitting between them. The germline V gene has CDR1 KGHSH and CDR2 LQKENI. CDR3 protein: CASSPEFVTEAFF. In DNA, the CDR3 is TGTGCCAGCTCACCAGAGTTTGTAACAGAAGCTTTCTTT. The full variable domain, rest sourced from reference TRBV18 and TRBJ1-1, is NAGVMQNPRHLVRRRGQEARLRCSPMKGHSHVYWYRQLPEEGLKFMVYLQKENIIDESGMPKERFSAEFPKEGPSILRIQQVVRGDSAAYFCASSPEFVTEAFFGQGTRLTVV.

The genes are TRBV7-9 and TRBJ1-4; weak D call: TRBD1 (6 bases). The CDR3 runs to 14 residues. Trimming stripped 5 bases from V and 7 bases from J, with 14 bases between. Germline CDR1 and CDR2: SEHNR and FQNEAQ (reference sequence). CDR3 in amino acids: CASSPAGAGEKLFF. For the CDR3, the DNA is TGTGCCAGCAGCCCAGCAGGGGCCGGTGAAAAACTGTTTTTT.

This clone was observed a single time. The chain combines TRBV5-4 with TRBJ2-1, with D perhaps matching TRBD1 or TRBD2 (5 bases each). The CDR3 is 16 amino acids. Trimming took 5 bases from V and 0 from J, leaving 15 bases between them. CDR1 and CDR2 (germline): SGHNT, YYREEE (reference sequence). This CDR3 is CASRDSSGSSYNEQFF. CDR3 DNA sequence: TGTGCCAGCAGGGATTCGTCAGGGAGCTCCTACAATGAGCAGTTCTTC.

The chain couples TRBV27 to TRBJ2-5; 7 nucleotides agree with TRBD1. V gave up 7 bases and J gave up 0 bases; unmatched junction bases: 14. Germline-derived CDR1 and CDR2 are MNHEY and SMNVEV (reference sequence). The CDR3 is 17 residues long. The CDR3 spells CASTKTGSAQYQETQYF. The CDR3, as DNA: TGTGCCAGCACAAAGACAGGGTCGGCCCAATACCAAGAGACCCAGTACTTC.

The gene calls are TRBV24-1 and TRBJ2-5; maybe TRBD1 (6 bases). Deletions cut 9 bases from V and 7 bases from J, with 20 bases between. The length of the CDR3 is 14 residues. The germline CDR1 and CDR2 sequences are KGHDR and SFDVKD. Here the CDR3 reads CATSPDSDRTTQYF. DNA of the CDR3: TGTGCCACCTCCCCGGACAGCGACCGCACGACCCAGTACTTC.

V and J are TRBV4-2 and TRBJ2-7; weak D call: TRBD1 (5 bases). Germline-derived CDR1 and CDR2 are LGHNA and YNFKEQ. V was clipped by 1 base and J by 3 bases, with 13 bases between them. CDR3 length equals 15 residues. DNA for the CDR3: TGTGCCAGCAGCCAAGTTGGACAAGTCCTCTACGAGCAGTACTTC. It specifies CASSQVGQVLYEQYF.

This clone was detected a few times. This CDR3 is CASSQVAGAEAFF. CDR3 nucleotides: TGTGCCAGCAGCCAAGTCGCTGGGGCTGAAGCTTTCTTT. The V gene is TRBV3-1 (or the pseudogene TRBV3-2), the J gene TRBJ1-1; no clear D. The CDR3 is 13 amino acids. V lost 1 base and J lost 6, with 9 bases in between. The germline V gene has CDR1 LGHDT and CDR2 YNNKEL (reference sequence).

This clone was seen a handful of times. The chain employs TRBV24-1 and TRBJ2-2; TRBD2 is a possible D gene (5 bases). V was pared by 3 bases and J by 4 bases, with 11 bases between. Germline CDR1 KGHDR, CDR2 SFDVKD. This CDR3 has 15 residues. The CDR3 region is CATSDREVPTGELFF. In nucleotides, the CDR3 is TGTGCCACCAGTGATCGGGAAGTACCCACCGGGGAGCTGTTTTTT.

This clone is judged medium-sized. CDR3 DNA sequence: TGTGCCAGCAGTCTTCCTACTAGTTCCCTTTACTACGAGCAGTACTTC. Amino acids: CASSLPTSSLYYEQYF. The chain uses TRBV7-2 and TRBJ2-7; D possibly corresponds to TRBD2 (5 bases). V lost 6 bases and J lost 3, with 21 bases in between. Per germline, CDR1 SGHTA and CDR2 FQGNSA. This CDR3 is 16 amino acids long.

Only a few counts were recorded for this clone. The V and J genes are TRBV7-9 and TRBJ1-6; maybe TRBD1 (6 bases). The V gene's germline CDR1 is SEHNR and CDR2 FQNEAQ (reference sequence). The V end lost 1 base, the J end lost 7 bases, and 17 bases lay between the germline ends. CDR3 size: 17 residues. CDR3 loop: CASSLGRTGQRNSPLHF. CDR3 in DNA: TGTGCCAGCAGCTTAGGGCGTACGGGACAAAGAAATTCACCCCTCCACTTT.

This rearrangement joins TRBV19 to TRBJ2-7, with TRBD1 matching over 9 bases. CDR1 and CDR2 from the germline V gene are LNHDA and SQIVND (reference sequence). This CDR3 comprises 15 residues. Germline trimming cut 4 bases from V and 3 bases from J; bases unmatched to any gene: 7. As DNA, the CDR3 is TGTGCCAGTAGTACCCTCGGGACAGGGAGCTACGAGCAGTACTTC. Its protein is CASSTLGTGSYEQYF.

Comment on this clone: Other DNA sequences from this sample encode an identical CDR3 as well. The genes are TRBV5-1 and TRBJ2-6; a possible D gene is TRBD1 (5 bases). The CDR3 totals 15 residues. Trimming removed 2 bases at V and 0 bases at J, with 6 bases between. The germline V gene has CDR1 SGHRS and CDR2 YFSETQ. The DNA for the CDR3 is TGCGCCAGCAGCTTTACAGGCTCTGGGGCCAACGTCCTGACTTTC. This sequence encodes CASSFTGSGANVLTF.

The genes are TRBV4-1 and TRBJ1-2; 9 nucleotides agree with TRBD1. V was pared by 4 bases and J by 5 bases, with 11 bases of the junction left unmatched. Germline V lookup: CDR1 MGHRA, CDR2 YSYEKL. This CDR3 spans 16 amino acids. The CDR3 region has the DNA TGCGCCAGCAGCCCCCAGAAACAGGGGGCAGAGTATGGCTACACCTTC. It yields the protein CASSPQKQGAEYGYTF.

The DNA for the CDR3 is TGCGCCAGCAGCTTGGCAGAAAGCACAGATACGCAGTATTTT. Translated: CASSLAESTDTQYF. The chain couples TRBV5-1 to TRBJ2-3; D remains unclear. Per the germline V gene, CDR1 is SGHRS and CDR2 is YFSETQ. CDR3 size: 14 residues. V was shortened by 0 bases and J by 0 bases, with 5 bases between the two germline ends.

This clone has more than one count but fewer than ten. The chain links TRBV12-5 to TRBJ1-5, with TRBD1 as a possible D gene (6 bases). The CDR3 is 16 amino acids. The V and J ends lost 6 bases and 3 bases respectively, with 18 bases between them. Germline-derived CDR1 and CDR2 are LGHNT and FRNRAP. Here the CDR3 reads CASGPGQLGLNQPQHF. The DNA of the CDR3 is TGTGCTAGTGGACCCGGACAGTTAGGCCTCAATCAGCCCCAGCATTTT.